This TCR beta chain was observed in a study of blood T cell repertoires in COVID-19. Across the whole study: The study drew acute and convalescent COVID-19 samples from the United States, Italy and Spain. The cDNA or gDNA used as material had been derived from T cells, B-cell-depleted T cells, or PBMCs.

Germline CDR1 and CDR2: LGHDT and YNNKEL (reference sequence). Trimming cost V 1 base and J 6 bases; bases outside gene matches: 3. This CDR3 is 15 amino acids long. Seattle enrolled patients during active infection and tracked them longitudinally. As handled by the study authors: Quantification of nucleated cells was approximated via reference gene primer amplification. The assay was immunoSEQ multiplex PCR, and TCRdb's table has in-frame clones only and misses some. That table is the source of V, J and clone size, and D and trimming were worked out from the DNA. The data show about 180,000 clones, approximately 86% seen once.

The sample consisted of peripheral blood. This clonotype originated in an elderly man with COVID-19, enrolled during active disease. The rearrangement uses TRBV3-1 (or the pseudogene TRBV3-2) and TRBJ1-6, with 7 bases matching TRBD1. The CDR3 DNA follows: TGTGCCAGCAGCCAAGGCCGACAGGGTAATTCACCCCTCCACTTT. This gives the protein CASSQGRQGNSPLHF.